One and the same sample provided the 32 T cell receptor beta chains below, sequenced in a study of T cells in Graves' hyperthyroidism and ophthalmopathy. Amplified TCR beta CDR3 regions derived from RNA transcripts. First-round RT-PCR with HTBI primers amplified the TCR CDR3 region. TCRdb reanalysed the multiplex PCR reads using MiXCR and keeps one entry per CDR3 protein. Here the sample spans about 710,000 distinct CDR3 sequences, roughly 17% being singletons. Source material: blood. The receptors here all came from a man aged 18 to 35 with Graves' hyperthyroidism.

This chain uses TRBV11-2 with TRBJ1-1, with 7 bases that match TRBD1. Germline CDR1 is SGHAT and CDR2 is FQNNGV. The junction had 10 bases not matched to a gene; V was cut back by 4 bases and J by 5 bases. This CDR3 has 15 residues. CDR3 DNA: TGTGCCAGCAGCTATTTACAGGGGAGAACTACTGAAGCTTTCTTT. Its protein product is CASSYLQGRTTEAFF.

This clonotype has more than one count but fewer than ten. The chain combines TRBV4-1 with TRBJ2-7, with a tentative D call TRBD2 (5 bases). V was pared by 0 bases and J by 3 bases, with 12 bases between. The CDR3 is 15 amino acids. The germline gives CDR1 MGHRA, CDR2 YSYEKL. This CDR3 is CASSQDPTAGYEQYF. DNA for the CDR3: TGCGCCAGCAGCCAAGATCCCACGGCGGGCTACGAGCAGTACTTC.

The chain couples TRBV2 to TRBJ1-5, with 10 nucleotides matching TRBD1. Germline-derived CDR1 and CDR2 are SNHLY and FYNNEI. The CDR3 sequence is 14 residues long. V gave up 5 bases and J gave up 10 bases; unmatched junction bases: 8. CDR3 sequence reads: CASSTTGGVVPQHF. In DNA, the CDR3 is TGTGCCAGCAGTACGACAGGGGGCGTGGTCCCCCAGCATTTT.

CDR3 residues: CASSRTSSNEQYF. CDR3 DNA sequence: TGTGCCAGCAGTCGGACTAGTAGCAACGAGCAGTACTTC. The chain joins TRBV2 to TRBJ2-7; TRBD2 matches 7 bases. The germline CDR1 and CDR2 sequences are SNHLY and FYNNEI. The CDR3 loop spans 13 amino acids. V lost 5 bases and J lost 5; bases outside the gene matches: 6.

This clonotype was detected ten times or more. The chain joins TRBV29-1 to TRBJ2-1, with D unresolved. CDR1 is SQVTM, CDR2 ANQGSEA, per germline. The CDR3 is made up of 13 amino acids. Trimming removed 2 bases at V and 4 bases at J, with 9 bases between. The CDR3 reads CSVESTIYNEQFF. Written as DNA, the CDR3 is TGCAGCGTTGAATCTACCATATACAATGAGCAGTTCTTC.

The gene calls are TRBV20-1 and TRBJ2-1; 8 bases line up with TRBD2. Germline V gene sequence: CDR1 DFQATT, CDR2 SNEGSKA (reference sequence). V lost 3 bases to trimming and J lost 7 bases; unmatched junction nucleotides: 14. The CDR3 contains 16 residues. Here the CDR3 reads CSARGQRERVSNEQFF. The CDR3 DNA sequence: TGCAGTGCTAGGGGCCAGCGGGAGAGAGTGTCGAATGAGCAGTTCTTC.

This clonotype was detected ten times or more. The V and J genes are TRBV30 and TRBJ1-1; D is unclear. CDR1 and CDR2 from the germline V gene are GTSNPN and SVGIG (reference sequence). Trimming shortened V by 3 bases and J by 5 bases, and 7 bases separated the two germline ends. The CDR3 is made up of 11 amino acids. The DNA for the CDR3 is TGTGCCTGGAGACTGGGAACTGAAGCTTTCTTT. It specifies CAWRLGTEAFF.

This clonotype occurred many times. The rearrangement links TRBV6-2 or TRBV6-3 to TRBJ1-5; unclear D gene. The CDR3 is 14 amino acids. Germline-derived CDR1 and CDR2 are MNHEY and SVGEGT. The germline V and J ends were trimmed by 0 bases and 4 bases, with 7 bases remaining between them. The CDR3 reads CASSYSYRNQPQHF. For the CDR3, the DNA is TGTGCCAGCAGTTACTCGTATCGGAATCAGCCCCAGCATTTT.

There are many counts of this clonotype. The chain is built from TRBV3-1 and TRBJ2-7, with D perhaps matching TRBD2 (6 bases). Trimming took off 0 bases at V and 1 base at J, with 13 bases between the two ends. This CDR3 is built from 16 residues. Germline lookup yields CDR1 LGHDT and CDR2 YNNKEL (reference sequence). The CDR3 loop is CASSQDGRGRSYEQYF. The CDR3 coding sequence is TGTGCCAGCAGCCAAGACGGGCGGGGTCGGTCCTACGAGCAGTACTTC.

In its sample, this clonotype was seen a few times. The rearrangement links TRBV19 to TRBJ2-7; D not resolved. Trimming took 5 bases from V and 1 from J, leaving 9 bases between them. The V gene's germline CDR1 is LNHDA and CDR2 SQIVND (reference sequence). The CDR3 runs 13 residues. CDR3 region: CASSGETSYEQYF. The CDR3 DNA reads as TGTGCCAGTAGTGGAGAGACATCCTACGAGCAGTACTTC.

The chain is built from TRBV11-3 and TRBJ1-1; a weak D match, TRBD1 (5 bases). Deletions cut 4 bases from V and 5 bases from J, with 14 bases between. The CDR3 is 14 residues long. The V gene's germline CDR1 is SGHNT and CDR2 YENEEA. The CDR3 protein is CASSSRVRGTEAFF. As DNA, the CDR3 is TGTGCCAGCAGCTCCAGGGTGCGGGGGACTGAAGCTTTCTTT.

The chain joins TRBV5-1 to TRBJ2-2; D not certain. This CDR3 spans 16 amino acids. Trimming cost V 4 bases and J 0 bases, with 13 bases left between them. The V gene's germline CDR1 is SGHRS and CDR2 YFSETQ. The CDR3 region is CASSHPPQPNTGELFF. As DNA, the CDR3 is TGCGCCAGCAGCCATCCTCCCCAGCCGAACACCGGGGAGCTGTTTTTT.

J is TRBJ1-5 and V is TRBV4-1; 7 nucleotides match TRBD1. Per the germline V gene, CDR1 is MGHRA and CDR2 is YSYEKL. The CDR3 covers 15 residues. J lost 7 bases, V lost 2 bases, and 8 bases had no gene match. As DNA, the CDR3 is TGCGCCAGCAGCCAAACCGGACAGGTTAACCAGCCCCAGCATTTT. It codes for CASSQTGQVNQPQHF.

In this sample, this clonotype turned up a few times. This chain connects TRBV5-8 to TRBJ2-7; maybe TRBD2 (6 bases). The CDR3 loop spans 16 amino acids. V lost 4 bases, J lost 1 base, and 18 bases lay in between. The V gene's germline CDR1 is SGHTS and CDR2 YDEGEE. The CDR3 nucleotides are TGTGCCAGCAGCGGAACCGGGGGATCTTTTTCCTACGAGCAGTACTTC. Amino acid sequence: CASSGTGGSFSYEQYF.

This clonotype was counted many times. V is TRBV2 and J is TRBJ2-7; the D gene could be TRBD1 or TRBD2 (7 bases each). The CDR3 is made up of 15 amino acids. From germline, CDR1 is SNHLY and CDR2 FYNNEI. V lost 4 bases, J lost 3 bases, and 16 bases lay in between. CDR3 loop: CASSGEGQRIYEQYF. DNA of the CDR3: TGTGCCAGCAGTGGGGAGGGACAGCGTATCTACGAGCAGTACTTC.

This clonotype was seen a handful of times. Here the CDR3 reads CAISPVEVRVRGYTF. The DNA of the CDR3 is TGTGCCATCAGTCCAGTCGAAGTGAGGGTCAGAGGCTACACCTTC. V and J are TRBV10-3 and TRBJ1-2; D is unresolved. The CDR3 consists of 15 residues. CDR1 is ENHRY, CDR2 SYGVKD, per germline. V shed 5 bases and J shed 8 bases, with 21 bases lying between them.

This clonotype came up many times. In DNA form, the CDR3 reads TGTGCCAGCAGTTTGTCGGGAGGGCTACAAGAGACCCAGTACTTC. Translating it yields CASSLSGGLQETQYF. The rearrangement links TRBV28 to TRBJ2-5; 8 bases match TRBD2. V trimming: 3 bases; J trimming: 2 bases; junction bases outside the gene matches: 5. CDR1 and CDR2 (germline): MDHEN, SYDVKM. The CDR3 length is 15 residues.

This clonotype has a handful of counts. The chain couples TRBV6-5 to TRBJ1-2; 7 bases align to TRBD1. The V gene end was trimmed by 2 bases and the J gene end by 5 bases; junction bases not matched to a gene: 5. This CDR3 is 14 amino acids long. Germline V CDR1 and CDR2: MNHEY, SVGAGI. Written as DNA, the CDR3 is TGTGCCAGCAGTTACGGAGGGGGCGTTTATGGCTACACCTTC. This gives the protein CASSYGGGVYGYTF.

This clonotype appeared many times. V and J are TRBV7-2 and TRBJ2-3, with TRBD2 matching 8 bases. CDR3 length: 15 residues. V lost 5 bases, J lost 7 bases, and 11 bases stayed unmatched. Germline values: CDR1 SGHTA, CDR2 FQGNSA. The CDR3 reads CASSQRGGDINTQYF. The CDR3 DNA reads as TGTGCCAGCAGCCAACGGGGGGGGGATATAAATACGCAGTATTTT.

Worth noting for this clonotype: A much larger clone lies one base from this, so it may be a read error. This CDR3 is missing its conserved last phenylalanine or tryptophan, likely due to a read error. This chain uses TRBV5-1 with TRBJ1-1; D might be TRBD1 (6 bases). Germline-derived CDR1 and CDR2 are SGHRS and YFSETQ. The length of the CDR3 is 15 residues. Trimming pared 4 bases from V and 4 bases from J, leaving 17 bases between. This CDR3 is CASSLNREGRTEAFI. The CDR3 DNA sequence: TGCGCCAGCAGCCTAAACAGGGAGGGACGCACTGAAGCTTTCATT.

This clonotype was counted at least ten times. Here the CDR3 DNA reads TGTGCCAGCAGCTCTCCGGGCTATAATTCACCCCTCCACTTT. Translated: CASSSPGYNSPLHF. The rearrangement links TRBV7-9 to TRBJ1-6; no definite D call. Germline V gene sequence: CDR1 SEHNR, CDR2 FQNEAQ (reference sequence). The V and J ends lost 4 bases and 3 bases respectively, with 7 bases between them. CDR3 length equals 14 residues.

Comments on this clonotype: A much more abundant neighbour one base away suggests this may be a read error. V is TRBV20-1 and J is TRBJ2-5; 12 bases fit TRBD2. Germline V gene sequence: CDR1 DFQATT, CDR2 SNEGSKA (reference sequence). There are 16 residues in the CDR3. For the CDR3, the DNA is TGCAGTGCTTTCCTCCGACTAGCGGGAGCGCTGGAGAGCCAGTACTTC. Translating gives CSAFLRLAGALESQYF.

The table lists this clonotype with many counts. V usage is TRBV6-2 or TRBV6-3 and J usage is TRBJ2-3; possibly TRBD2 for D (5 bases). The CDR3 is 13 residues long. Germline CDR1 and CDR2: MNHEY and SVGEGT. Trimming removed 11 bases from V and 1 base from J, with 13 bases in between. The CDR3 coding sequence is TGTGCCCTCCGAGAAGCGGGCACAGATACGCAGTATTTT. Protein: CALREAGTDTQYF.

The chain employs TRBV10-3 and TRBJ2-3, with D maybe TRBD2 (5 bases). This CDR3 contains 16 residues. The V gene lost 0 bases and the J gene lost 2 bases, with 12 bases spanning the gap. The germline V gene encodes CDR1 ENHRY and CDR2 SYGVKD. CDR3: CAISESLAPNTDTQYF. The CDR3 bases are TGTGCCATCAGTGAGTCTTTAGCGCCGAACACAGATACGCAGTATTTT.

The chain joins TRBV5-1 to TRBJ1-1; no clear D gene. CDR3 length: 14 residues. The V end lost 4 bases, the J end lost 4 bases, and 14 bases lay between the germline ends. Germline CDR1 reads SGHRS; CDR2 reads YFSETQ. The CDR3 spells CASSGKDSPTEAFF. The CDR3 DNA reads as TGCGCCAGCAGCGGTAAGGACTCACCCACTGAAGCTTTCTTT.

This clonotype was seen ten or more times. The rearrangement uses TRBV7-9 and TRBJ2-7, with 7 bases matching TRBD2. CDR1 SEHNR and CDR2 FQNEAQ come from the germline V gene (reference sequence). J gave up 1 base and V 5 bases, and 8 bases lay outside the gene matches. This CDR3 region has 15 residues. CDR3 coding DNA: TGTGCCAGCAGCCCTCCGCAGGGAGGGTCCTACGAGCAGTACTTC. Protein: CASSPPQGGSYEQYF.

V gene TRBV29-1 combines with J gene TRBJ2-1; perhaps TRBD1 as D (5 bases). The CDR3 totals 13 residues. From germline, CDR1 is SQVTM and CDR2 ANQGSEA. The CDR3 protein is CSGAPNLYNEQFF. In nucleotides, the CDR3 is TGCAGTGGGGCTCCTAACCTCTACAATGAGCAGTTCTTC.

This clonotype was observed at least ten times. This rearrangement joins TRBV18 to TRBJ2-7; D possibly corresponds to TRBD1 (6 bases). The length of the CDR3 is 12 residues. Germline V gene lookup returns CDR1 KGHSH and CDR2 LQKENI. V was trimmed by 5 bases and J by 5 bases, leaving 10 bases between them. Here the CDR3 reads CASSTGSHEQYF. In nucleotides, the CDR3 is TGTGCCAGCTCAACAGGGTCCCACGAGCAGTACTTC.

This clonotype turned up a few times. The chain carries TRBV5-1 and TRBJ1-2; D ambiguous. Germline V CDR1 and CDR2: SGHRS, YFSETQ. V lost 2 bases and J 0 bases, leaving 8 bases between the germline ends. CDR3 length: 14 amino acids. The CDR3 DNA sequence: TGCGCCAGCAGCTTTGCGATGACTAACTATGGCTACACCTTC. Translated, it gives CASSFAMTNYGYTF.

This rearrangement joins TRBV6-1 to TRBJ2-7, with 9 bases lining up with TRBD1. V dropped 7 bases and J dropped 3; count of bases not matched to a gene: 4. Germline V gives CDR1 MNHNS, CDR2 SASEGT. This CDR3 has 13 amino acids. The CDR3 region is CASTRQGDYEQYF. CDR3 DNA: TGTGCCAGCACCCGACAGGGGGACTACGAGCAGTACTTC.

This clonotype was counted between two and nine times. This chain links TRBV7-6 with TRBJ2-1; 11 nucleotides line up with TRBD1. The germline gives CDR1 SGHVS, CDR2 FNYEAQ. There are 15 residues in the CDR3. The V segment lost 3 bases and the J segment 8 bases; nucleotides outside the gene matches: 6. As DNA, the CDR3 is TGTGCCAGCAGCTTTTGGACAGGGGGCTTGGATGAGCAGTTCTTC. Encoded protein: CASSFWTGGLDEQFF.

CDR3 in DNA: TGCAGTGCTACCTCGCGGGAGGACAAAAACATTCAGTACTTC. The encoded protein is CSATSREDKNIQYF. V and J are TRBV20-1 and TRBJ2-4; the match to TRBD2 covers 8 bases. Germline V gene data show CDR1 as DFQATT and CDR2 as SNEGSKA (reference sequence). The CDR3 contains 14 residues. With V trimmed by 4 bases and J by 3 bases, 5 bases remained unmatched.